The 18 T cell receptor beta chains presented below share a single source sample, sequenced in a study of human T cells and chemical hapten exposure. Each CDR3 protein gets one entry after TCRdb re-called the RACE reads with MiXCR. The top ten clones hold approximately 17% of a sample with roughly 50,000 distinct CDR3 sequences, 9.9% of them seen once. Described time point: patch test 3, about 24 weeks after DPC sensitization. Treatment given: therapeutic diphenylcyclopropenone sensitization with weekly scalp DPC. Sequenced material: whole blood, taken in connection with sensitization to the hapten diphenylcyclopropenone (DPC). These receptors were collected from a woman in her thirties or forties with alopecia areata. Some clones in this sample may be carry-over from other donors' samples.

This clonotype has a handful of counts. The rearrangement joins TRBV5-4 to TRBJ2-3; D possibly uses TRBD1 or TRBD2 (5 bases each). Germline-derived CDR1 and CDR2 are SGHNT and YYREEE (reference sequence). V lost 4 bases and J lost 2, with 11 bases in between. CDR3 length: 14 amino acids. CDR3 sequence (DNA): TGTGCCAGCAGCGCCGGGACGGACACAGATACGCAGTATTTT. Translation gives CASSAGTDTDTQYF.

This clonotype was found a few times. This rearrangement joins TRBV7-2 to TRBJ2-3, with D possibly TRBD2 on 6 matching bases. The CDR3 loop spans 15 amino acids. V was shortened by 10 bases and J by 1 base, with 18 bases between the two germline ends. CDR1 SGHTA and CDR2 FQGNSA come from the germline V gene. The CDR3 protein is CATSMWASGTDTQYF. The DNA of the CDR3 is TGTGCCACCTCAATGTGGGCTAGCGGCACAGATACGCAGTATTTT.

This clonotype came up a few times. This rearrangement joins TRBV11-2 to TRBJ2-1; tentatively, D is TRBD2 (6 bases). V gave up 0 bases and J gave up 4 bases, with 7 bases separating them. This CDR3 is built from 14 residues. The germline gives CDR1 SGHAT, CDR2 FQNNGV. This chain's CDR3 is CASSLERGYNEQFF. The CDR3 DNA reads as TGTGCCAGCAGCTTAGAACGGGGGTACAATGAGCAGTTCTTC. Using reference TRBV11-2 and TRBJ2-1 for the parts outside the CDR3, the full variable domain is EAGVAQSPRYKIIEKRQSVAFWCNPISGHATLYWYQQILGQGPKLLIQFQNNGVVDDSQLPKDRFSAERLKGVDSTLKIQPAKLEDSAVYLCASSLERGYNEQFFGPGTRLTVL.

This clonotype was counted only a few times. The chain employs TRBV9 and TRBJ2-5; TRBD2 matches 11 bases. CDR3 size: 16 residues. The germline V gene encodes CDR1 SGDLS and CDR2 YYNGEE. V lost 1 base to trimming and J lost 0 bases; unmatched junction nucleotides: 2. CDR3 nucleotide sequence: TGTGCCAGCAGCGTACTAGCGGGGGGATACCAAGAGACCCAGTACTTC. Its translation is CASSVLAGGYQETQYF. Full variable domain (rest looked up from reference TRBV9 and TRBJ2-5): DSGVTQTPKHLITATGQRVTLRCSPRSGDLSVYWYQQSLDQGLQFLIQYYNGEERAKGNILERFSAQQFPDLHSELNLSSLELGDSALYFCASSVLAGGYQETQYFGPGTRLLVL.

There are many counts of this clonotype. J is TRBJ2-3 and V is TRBV6-4; D unclear. The CDR3 runs to 14 residues. The germline CDR1 and CDR2 sequences are MRHNA and SNTAGT. Deletions cut 2 bases from V and 0 bases from J, with 6 bases between. The CDR3 region has the DNA TGTGCCAGCAGTGACAGGGCCAGCACAGATACGCAGTATTTT. Translation: CASSDRASTDTQYF.

The chain is built from TRBV28 and TRBJ2-5; D is uncertain. CDR3 size: 11 residues. The V end was cut by 6 bases, the J end by 12 bases, with 14 bases between. The germline V gene encodes CDR1 MDHEN and CDR2 SYDVKM. CDR3 sequence: CASSLIPWKYF. DNA of the CDR3: TGTGCCAGCAGCCTCATTCCGTGGAAGTACTTC. Variable domain in full (rest from reference TRBV28 and TRBJ2-5): DVKVTQSSRYLVKRTGEKVFLECVQDMDHENMFWYRQDPGLGLRLIYFSYDVKMKEKGDIPEGYSVSREKKERFSLILESASTNQTSMYLCASSLIPWKYFGPGTRLLVL.

This clonotype was detected ten times or more. The V call is TRBV7-8, the J call TRBJ1-3; D is uncertain. Trimming pared 1 base from V and 4 bases from J, leaving 8 bases between. The CDR3 loop spans 14 amino acids. In germline, CDR1 is SGHVS, CDR2 FQNEAQ. The CDR3 DNA is TGTGCCAGCAGCTTAGAGGGCCGGGGAAACACCATATATTTT. Translation gives CASSLEGRGNTIYF.

This clonotype appeared many times. The rearrangement links TRBV6-2 or TRBV6-3 to TRBJ1-1; a weak D match, TRBD1 (5 bases). Germline CDR1 MNHEY, CDR2 SVGEGT. The CDR3 runs 14 residues. Trimming removed 5 bases from V and 0 bases from J, with 10 bases in between. Here the CDR3 DNA reads TGTGCCAGCAGTGATACGACAGTGAACACTGAAGCTTTCTTT. Translation gives CASSDTTVNTEAFF.

This clonotype appeared a few times. The chain carries TRBV9 and TRBJ1-6, with D uncertain. CDR3 length: 13 residues. CDR1 SGDLS and CDR2 YYNGEE come from the germline V gene. Trimming stripped 4 bases from V and 9 bases from J, with 11 bases between. The CDR3 DNA reads TGTGCCAGCAGCCGGGATATAATTTCACCCCTCCACTTT. Protein sequence: CASSRDIISPLHF. Supplemented by reference TRBV9 and TRBJ1-6, the full variable domain reads DSGVTQTPKHLITATGQRVTLRCSPRSGDLSVYWYQQSLDQGLQFLIQYYNGEERAKGNILERFSAQQFPDLHSELNLSSLELGDSALYFCASSRDIISPLHFGNGTRLTVT.

This clonotype was detected only a few times. The rearrangement uses TRBV2 and TRBJ2-5, with D hard to call. The CDR3 loop spans 12 amino acids. In germline, CDR1 is SNHLY, CDR2 FYNNEI. With 5 bases removed from V and 5 bases from J, the gap between germline ends came to 9 bases. DNA for the CDR3: TGTGCCAGCAGTCCGGATAGGGAGACCCAGTACTTC. Translation gives CASSPDRETQYF.

CDR3 nucleotides: TGTGCCAGCAGTGTGCGAGTAACACCCCAAGAGACCCAGTACTTC. Its translation is CASSVRVTPQETQYF. The gene calls are TRBV6-1 and TRBJ2-5; D gene unclear. The germline V and J ends were trimmed by 4 bases and 1 base, with 13 bases remaining between them. The germline gives CDR1 MNHNS, CDR2 SASEGT. CDR3 length equals 15 residues.

The chain combines TRBV20-1 with TRBJ1-1; a weak D match, TRBD1 (6 bases). This CDR3 has 17 residues. Germline CDR1 reads DFQATT; CDR2 reads SNEGSKA (reference sequence). The V and J ends lost 4 bases and 0 bases respectively, with 21 bases between them. CDR3 sequence: CSAITGIDVPMNTEAFF. The CDR3 DNA sequence: TGCAGTGCTATAACAGGGATAGATGTCCCAATGAACACTGAAGCTTTCTTT.

This clonotype showed up just once. This chain connects TRBV14 to TRBJ1-1; D not certain. Germline lookup yields CDR1 SGHDN and CDR2 FVKESK. CDR3 length: 15 residues. V dropped 0 bases and J dropped 1 base, with 9 bases sitting between them. The CDR3 DNA sequence: TGTGCCAGCAGCCAAGACGCCATCCGGAACACTGAAGCTTTCTTT. This codes for CASSQDAIRNTEAFF.

Ten or more counts support this clonotype. This chain uses TRBV30 with TRBJ2-5; the D gene is possibly TRBD2 (5 bases). V dropped 5 bases and J dropped 5 bases, with 9 bases sitting between them. Germline V gives CDR1 GTSNPN, CDR2 SVGIG (reference sequence). This CDR3 is built from 11 residues. The CDR3 DNA is TGTGCCTGGGCATCGGGGGAGACCCAGTACTTC. Translating it yields CAWASGETQYF.

This clonotype was observed a handful of times. V is TRBV30 and J is TRBJ2-7, with unresolved D. Germline CDR1 reads GTSNPN; CDR2 reads SVGIG (reference sequence). V was pared by 2 bases and J by 0 bases, with 5 bases between. This CDR3 spans 12 amino acids. CDR3 in DNA: TGTGCCTGGAGTAGGGTCTCCTACGAGCAGTACTTC. The encoded protein is CAWSRVSYEQYF.

This clonotype appeared many times. This sequence joins TRBV27 and TRBJ1-1; 9 bases match TRBD1. V dropped 5 bases and J dropped 4; count of bases not matched to a gene: 5. The CDR3 has 14 residues. CDR1 and CDR2 from the germline V gene are MNHEY and SMNVEV (reference sequence). CDR3 nucleotide sequence: TGTGCCAGCAGTCCCCGACAGGGGGTCACTGAAGCTTTCTTT. Protein product: CASSPRQGVTEAFF.

This clonotype was found a few times. This chain joins TRBV19 and TRBJ2-2; D is ambiguous. In germline, CDR1 is LNHDA, CDR2 SQIVND (reference sequence). The CDR3 covers 15 residues. V dropped 5 bases and J dropped 1 base, with 11 bases sitting between them. CDR3 region: CASSPRNLNTGELFF. The DNA of the CDR3 is TGTGCCAGTAGTCCCCGAAACTTGAACACCGGGGAGCTGTTTTTT.

This clonotype was seen more than once but under ten times. The rearrangement links TRBV18 to TRBJ1-3, with no clear D. Per germline, CDR1 KGHSH and CDR2 LQKENI. The CDR3 runs 15 residues. Trimming removed 3 bases from V and 4 bases from J, with 13 bases in between. DNA for the CDR3: TGTGCCAGCTCACCGATCGACATGACCGGAAACACCATATATTTT. Protein product: CASSPIDMTGNTIYF.